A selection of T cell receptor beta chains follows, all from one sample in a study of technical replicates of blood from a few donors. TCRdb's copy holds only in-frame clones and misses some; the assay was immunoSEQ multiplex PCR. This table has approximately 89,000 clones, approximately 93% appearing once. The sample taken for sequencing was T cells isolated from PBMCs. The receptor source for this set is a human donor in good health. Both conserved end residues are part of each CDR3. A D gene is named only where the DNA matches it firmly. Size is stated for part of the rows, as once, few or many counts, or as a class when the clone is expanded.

CSVDRGGSLNEQFF	TGCAGCGTTGATAGAGGGGGCAGTCTCAATGAGCAGTTCTTC	.	TRBD1	TRBJ2-1	TRBV29-1
CASSEWDSTRYNEQFF	TGTGCCAGCAGTGAATGGGACAGTACGAGGTACAATGAGCAGTTCTTC	.	TRBD1	TRBJ2-1	TRBV2
CASTTYETQYF	TGTGCCAGTACAACCTATGAGACCCAGTACTTC	.	.	TRBJ2-5	TRBV19
CASGGRAGGTDTQYF	TGTGCCAGCGGCGGGAGGGCCGGGGGCACAGATACGCAGTATTTT	.	TRBD2	TRBJ2-3	TRBV5-4
CALAGDTEAFF	TGTGCTCTGGCGGGGGACACTGAAGCTTTCTTT	.	.	TRBJ1-1	TRBV7-9
CASLEGTEAFF	TGTGCCAGTTTGGAGGGGACTGAAGCTTTCTTT	once	.	TRBJ1-1	TRBV19
CASSVEADTQYF	TGTGCCAGCAGCGTAGAGGCAGATACGCAGTATTTT	.	.	TRBJ2-3	TRBV6-1
CASTLSRTGAYEQYF	TGTGCCAGCACCCTCTCCCGGACAGGGGCCTACGAGCAGTACTTC	.	TRBD1	TRBJ2-7	TRBV6-5
CASIKNTEAFF	TGTGCCAGCATCAAGAACACTGAAGCTTTCTTT	.	.	TRBJ1-1	TRBV6-1
CASSVSGGQPQHF	TGTGCCAGCAGTGTCAGCGGGGGTCAGCCCCAGCATTTT	.	.	TRBJ1-5	TRBV6-4
CASSESSGRQETQYF	TGTGCCAGCAGTGAATCTAGCGGGAGACAAGAGACCCAGTACTTC	.	TRBD2	TRBJ2-5	TRBV25-1